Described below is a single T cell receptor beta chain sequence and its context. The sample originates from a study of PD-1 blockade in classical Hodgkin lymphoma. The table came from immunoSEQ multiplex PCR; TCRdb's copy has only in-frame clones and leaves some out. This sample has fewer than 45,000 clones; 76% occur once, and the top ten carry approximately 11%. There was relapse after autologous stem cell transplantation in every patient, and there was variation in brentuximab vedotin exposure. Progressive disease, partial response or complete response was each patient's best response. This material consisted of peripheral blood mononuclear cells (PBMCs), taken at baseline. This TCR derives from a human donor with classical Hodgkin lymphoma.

CDR3 sequence: CASSSHGTVSYEQYF. The CDR3 DNA reads as TGTGCCAGCAGCTCCCATGGGACGGTTTCCTACGAGCAGTACTTC. The V call is TRBV28, the J call TRBJ2-7; D tentatively reads TRBD1 or TRBD2 (5 bases each). With 6 bases removed from V and 1 base from J, the gap between germline ends came to 16 bases. The germline gives CDR1 MDHEN, CDR2 SYDVKM. The CDR3 is 15 amino acids.